This T cell receptor (beta chain) comes out of a study of shared clonotypes between healthy human individuals. Study results and limitations: What naive subsets generally showed was a larger estimated richness than memory subsets showed. The study found roughly 5% of naive CD4 clonotypes shared across several donors.

As to this clone: The antigen remains undetermined.

In the naive CD8 group, cells lacked CD45RO and were positively selected for CCR7, so terminally differentiated effector memory CD45RA+ cells were left out. Original data processing: As immunoSEQ supplied junction-only sequences (without quality scores), filtering differed. TCRdb's table, derived via immunoSEQ multiplex PCR, lists solely in-frame clones and lacks some. V, J and clone size are those of that table, while D and trimming were read from the DNA. The sample consists of 1.5 million to 2.5 million clones, about 95% of them appearing once. V lost 2 bases and J 0 bases, leaving 8 bases between the germline ends. Germline V gene lookup returns CDR1 SGHVT and CDR2 SQSDAQ. The CDR3 is 15 residues long.

This receptor was obtained from a man between 18 and 29 years old in good health. The V and J genes are TRBV7-4 and TRBJ2-1; D is uncertain. The sample comprised naive CD8+ T cells sorted from blood. CDR3 bases: TGTGCCAGCAGCTTAAATCTAGTCTCCTACAATGAGCAGTTCTTC. Amino acid sequence: CASSLNLVSYNEQFF. Filled out from reference TRBV7-4 and TRBJ2-1, the complete variable domain reads GAGVSQSPRYKVAKRGRDVALRCDSISGHVTLYWYRQTLGQGSEVLTYSQSDAQRDKSGRPSGRFSAERPERSVSTLKIQRTEQGDSAVYLCASSLNLVSYNEQFFGPGTRLTVL.